Presented here are 16 T cell receptor beta chains from one specimen sequenced in a study of PD-1 blockade in classical Hodgkin lymphoma. Some clones are missing from TCRdb's copy, which holds only in-frame ones; the method was immunoSEQ multiplex PCR. The sample holds around 31,000 clones, roughly four fifths seen once. Indicated time point: cycle 4 day 1 (C4D1), after less than seven weeks of nivolumab. Every patient relapsed after autologous stem cell transplantation, and brentuximab vedotin exposure varied. Sequencing was performed on peripheral blood mononuclear cells (PBMCs), taken before the fourth cycle of nivolumab. Receptor source: a human donor with classical Hodgkin lymphoma.

Only one count was recorded for this clone. V is TRBV27 and J is TRBJ1-1; D is uncertain. Germline values: CDR1 MNHEY, CDR2 SMNVEV (reference sequence). CDR3 length: 13 residues. The V end lost 7 bases, the J end lost 1 base, and 10 bases lay between the germline ends. The CDR3 nucleotides are TGTGCCAGCATCCCGACCGGGAACACTGAAGCTTTCTTT. Protein product: CASIPTGNTEAFF.

J is TRBJ1-5 and V is TRBV4-3, with D possibly being TRBD1 (6 bases). CDR3 length: 14 residues. Germline CDR1 and CDR2: LGHNA and YSLEER. Trimming took 4 bases from V and 4 from J, leaving 11 bases between them. CDR3 bases: TGCGCCAGCAGCCGAGAAGGGGGTAATCAGCCCCAGCATTTT. The encoded protein is CASSREGGNQPQHF.

The genes are TRBV2 and TRBJ2-3; no clear D gene. From germline, CDR1 is SNHLY and CDR2 FYNNEI. This CDR3 region has 12 residues. V lost 5 bases, J lost 7 bases, and 10 bases lay in between. The CDR3 DNA is TGTGCCAGCAGTAAGGATGGCTATACGCAGTATTTT. Translating it yields CASSKDGYTQYF.

This chain joins TRBV27 and TRBJ2-5; 12 bases match TRBD1. This CDR3 has 14 residues. J gave up 5 bases and V 4 bases, and 2 bases lay outside the gene matches. Germline V gene sequence: CDR1 MNHEY, CDR2 SMNVEV (reference sequence). The CDR3 nucleotides read TGTGCCAGCAGTTGGGACAGGGGGCTGGAGACCCAGTACTTC. Encoded protein: CASSWDRGLETQYF.

The rearrangement uses TRBV28 and TRBJ2-1; 7 bases match TRBD2. Germline V CDR1 and CDR2: MDHEN, SYDVKM. The CDR3 has 15 amino acids. V dropped 7 bases and J dropped 3; count of bases not matched to a gene: 9. This CDR3 is CASILRVAGYNEQFF. The CDR3 DNA sequence: TGTGCCAGCATCCTAAGGGTAGCGGGCTACAATGAGCAGTTCTTC.

CDR3 nucleotide sequence: TGTGCCAGCAGTTTATGGGGACAGGGGGCCGGAAACACTGAAGCTTTCTTT. Protein product: CASSLWGQGAGNTEAFF. This rearrangement joins TRBV28 to TRBJ1-1, with 12 bases fitting TRBD1. This CDR3 spans 17 amino acids. Trimming cost V 0 bases and J 2 bases; bases outside gene matches: 4. Looked up from germline, CDR1 is MDHEN and CDR2 is SYDVKM. Combining the CDR3 with reference TRBV28 and TRBJ1-1 gives the whole variable domain DVKVTQSSRYLVKRTGEKVFLECVQDMDHENMFWYRQDPGLGLRLIYFSYDVKMKEKGDIPEGYSVSREKKERFSLILESASTNQTSMYLCASSLWGQGAGNTEAFFGQGTRLTVV.

Concerning this clone: One base away lies a much larger clone, so this may be a sequencing read error. The V call is TRBV9, the J call TRBJ1-2; D unclear. The CDR3 totals 13 residues. Per germline, CDR1 SGDLS and CDR2 YYNGEE. The V and J ends lost 0 bases and 4 bases respectively, with 7 bases between them. CDR3 nucleotides: TGTGCCAGCAGCGTAGGGGGTAGCTATGGCTACACCTTC. It encodes CASSVGGSYGYTF.

This clone was counted only a few times. The chain employs TRBV27 and TRBJ2-7, with 7 bases identical to TRBD1. From germline, CDR1 is MNHEY and CDR2 SMNVEV (reference sequence). The CDR3 totals 14 residues. Trimming cost V 8 bases and J 2 bases; bases outside gene matches: 9. The CDR3 loop is CASSRAGGTYEQYF. CDR3 sequence (DNA): TGTGCCAGCTCCCGGGCAGGGGGAACCTACGAGCAGTACTTC.

This chain uses TRBV14 with TRBJ2-5; D perhaps matches TRBD2 (5 bases). In germline, CDR1 is SGHDN, CDR2 FVKESK. V was pared by 4 bases and J by 3 bases, with 12 bases between. CDR3 length: 14 amino acids. The CDR3 here is CASSRAPEEETQYF. The CDR3 bases are TGTGCCAGCAGCCGCGCCCCGGAGGAAGAGACCCAGTACTTC.

This clone has a single count. V is TRBV11-2 and J is TRBJ2-7; TRBD2 matches at 10 bases. V was pared by 3 bases and J by 2 bases, with 1 base of the junction left unmatched. The CDR3 consists of 14 residues. Germline V gene data show CDR1 as SGHAT and CDR2 as FQNNGV. CDR3 nucleotide sequence: TGTGCCAGCAGCTTTGGGACTAGCGCCTACGAGCAGTACTTC. Translated: CASSFGTSAYEQYF.

V and J are TRBV18 and TRBJ2-7, with D unresolved. V was clipped by 3 bases and J by 2 bases, with 11 bases between them. Germline V gives CDR1 KGHSH, CDR2 LQKENI. The CDR3 extends over 14 amino acids. CDR3 amino acids: CASSPLPSTYEQYF. The CDR3 DNA reads as TGTGCCAGCTCACCCCTTCCGTCGACCTACGAGCAGTACTTC.

This rearrangement joins TRBV11-1 to TRBJ2-7, with D maybe TRBD2 (6 bases). This CDR3 has 16 amino acids. The germline V gene has CDR1 SGHAT and CDR2 FQDESV (reference sequence). The V gene lost 5 bases and the J gene lost 0 bases, with 17 bases spanning the gap. The CDR3 region has the DNA TGTGCCAGCAGCCCCTCGTGGGCTAGCGACTCCTACGAGCAGTACTTC. This sequence encodes CASSPSWASDSYEQYF. Full variable domain (remainder filled in from reference TRBV11-1 and TRBJ2-7): EAEVAQSPRYKITEKSQAVAFWCDPISGHATLYWYRQILGQGPELLVQFQDESVVDDSQLPKDRFSAERLKGVDSTLKIQPAELGDSAMYLCASSPSWASDSYEQYFGPGTRLTVT.

The rearrangement joins TRBV28 to TRBJ2-3; TRBD1 matches at 9 bases. Losses at the gene ends were 4 bases for V and 3 bases for J; bases not matched to a gene: 2. The CDR3 contains 14 residues. Germline V gene sequence: CDR1 MDHEN, CDR2 SYDVKM. CDR3 protein: CASSSGQGTDTQYF. The CDR3, as DNA: TGTGCCAGCAGTTCGGGACAGGGTACAGATACGCAGTATTTT. Full variable domain (outside the CDR3, taken from reference TRBV28 and TRBJ2-3): DVKVTQSSRYLVKRTGEKVFLECVQDMDHENMFWYRQDPGLGLRLIYFSYDVKMKEKGDIPEGYSVSREKKERFSLILESASTNQTSMYLCASSSGQGTDTQYFGPGTRLTVL.

Only one count was recorded for this clone. The V gene is TRBV7-9, the J gene TRBJ2-5; TRBD1 agrees at 7 bases. The J call may be wrong; the DNA end is better matched by TRBJ2-7. The germline V gene encodes CDR1 SEHNR and CDR2 FQNEAQ (reference sequence). The CDR3 runs 13 residues. The CDR3 loop is CASSSPGGYEQYF. CDR3 nucleotide sequence: TGTGCCAGCAGCTCCCCAGGGGGCTACGAGCAGTACTTC.

The chain couples TRBV19 to TRBJ1-5; 8 positions agree with TRBD1. Germline V lookup: CDR1 LNHDA, CDR2 SQIVND (reference sequence). The CDR3 sequence is 14 residues long. V shed 5 bases, J shed 9 bases, and the junction held 9 bases outside the gene matches. The CDR3 DNA is TGTGCCAGTAGTGACACGGACAGGGAAGGGCCCCAGCATTTT. It specifies CASSDTDREGPQHF. Supplemented by reference TRBV19 and TRBJ1-5, the full variable domain reads DGGITQSPKYLFRKEGQNVTLSCEQNLNHDAMYWYRQDPGQGLRLIYYSQIVNDFQKGDIAEGYSVSREKKESFPLTVTSAQKNPTAFYLCASSDTDREGPQHFGDGTRLSIL.

This sequence joins TRBV2 and TRBJ1-5; TRBD1 is a possible D gene (5 bases). CDR1 is SNHLY and CDR2 is FYNNEI in the germline V gene. Trimming left V 4 bases short and J 7 bases short, with 17 bases between. The length of the CDR3 is 15 residues. This CDR3 is CASSVSGAGVQPQHF. CDR3 DNA sequence: TGTGCCAGCAGTGTTTCTGGGGCGGGGGTGCAGCCCCAGCATTTT.